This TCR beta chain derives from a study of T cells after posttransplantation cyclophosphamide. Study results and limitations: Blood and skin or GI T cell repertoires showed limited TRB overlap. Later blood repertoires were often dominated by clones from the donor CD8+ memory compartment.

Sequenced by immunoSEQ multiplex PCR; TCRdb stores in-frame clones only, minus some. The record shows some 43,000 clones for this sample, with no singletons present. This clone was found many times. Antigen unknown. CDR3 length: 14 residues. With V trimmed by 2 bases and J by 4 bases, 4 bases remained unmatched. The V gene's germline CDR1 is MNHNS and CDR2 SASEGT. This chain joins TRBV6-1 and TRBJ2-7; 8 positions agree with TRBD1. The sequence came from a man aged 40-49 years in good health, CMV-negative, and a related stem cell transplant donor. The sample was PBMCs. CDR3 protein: CASSESDRVYEQYF. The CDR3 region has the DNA TGTGCCAGCAGTGAATCGGACAGGGTATACGAGCAGTACTTC.